This passage covers 32 T cell receptor beta chains from one sample sequenced in a study of blood T cells in healthy people across ages. Through a sample-barcoded 5' primer and a J-beta primer mix, a second PCR was run for roughly 7 to 11 cycles. MiXCR, applied by TCRdb to the 5' RACE reads, yields one record per CDR3 protein. The sample includes approximately 600,000 distinct CDR3 sequences, 45% to 65% seen only once; the top ten take 30% to 45%. Sequencing input: blood. Receptors originate from a man aged 60 to 75 in good health.

The chain combines TRBV20-1 with TRBJ2-3; 9 nucleotides match TRBD2. V gave up 2 bases and J gave up 4 bases; unmatched junction bases: 16. Germline V gene sequence: CDR1 DFQATT, CDR2 SNEGSKA (reference sequence). The CDR3 length is 18 residues. DNA for the CDR3: TGCAGTGCTAGACACATCCCCCTGCGGGGGGGGTTTCCAGATACGCAGTATTTT. This codes for CSARHIPLRGGFPDTQYF.

The genes are TRBV3-1 and TRBJ2-5; the D call may be TRBD1 or TRBD2 (5 bases each). The CDR3 is made up of 15 amino acids. With 2 bases removed from V and 1 base from J, the gap between germline ends came to 11 bases. Looked up from germline, CDR1 is LGHDT and CDR2 is YNNKEL (reference sequence). The CDR3 spells CASSQSGSSQETQYF. CDR3 nucleotides: TGTGCCAGCAGCCAATCAGGGAGTAGCCAAGAGACCCAGTACTTC.

This clonotype was seen more than once but under ten times. V and J are TRBV25-1 and TRBJ2-5; unclear D gene. The CDR3 is 12 residues long. Trimming took off 3 bases at V and 5 bases at J, with 7 bases between the two ends. Germline V gene lookup returns CDR1 MGHDK and CDR2 SYGVNS. In DNA, the CDR3 is TGTGCCAGCAGTGAGGTCCTGGAGACCCAGTACTTC. Protein product: CASSEVLETQYF.

The V and J genes are TRBV20-1 and TRBJ2-7; 7 bases align to TRBD2. The CDR3 loop spans 15 amino acids. V lost 2 bases and J lost 2; bases outside the gene matches: 9. The germline CDR1 and CDR2 sequences are DFQATT and SNEGSKA (reference sequence). The chain's CDR3 is CSARSSGTTTYEQYF. CDR3 bases: TGCAGTGCTAGATCGTCCGGGACTACCACCTACGAGCAGTACTTC.

The J gene is TRBJ1-4, the V gene TRBV2; D unclear. The CDR3 runs to 14 residues. The V end lost 3 bases, the J end lost 0 bases, and 5 bases lay between the germline ends. Germline CDR1 is SNHLY and CDR2 is FYNNEI. The CDR3 DNA reads TGTGCCAGCAGTGAGGGGTCAACTAATGAAAAACTGTTTTTT. This gives the protein CASSEGSTNEKLFF.

The V and J genes are TRBV7-2 and TRBJ1-5; 7 nucleotides align to TRBD1. This CDR3 contains 16 residues. V lost 5 bases and J lost 0; bases outside the gene matches: 7. Per the germline V gene, CDR1 is SGHTA and CDR2 is FQGNSA. The CDR3 DNA reads TGTGCCAGCAGCCTCCGGACAGGATATAGCAATCAGCCCCAGCATTTT. Translating gives CASSLRTGYSNQPQHF. The full variable domain, rest sourced from reference TRBV7-2 and TRBJ1-5, is GAGVSQSPSNKVTEKGKDVELRCDPISGHTALYWYRQSLGQGLEFLIYFQGNSAPDKSGLPSDRFSAERTGGSVSTLTIQRTQQEDSAVYLCASSLRTGYSNQPQHFGDGTRLSIL.

The chain is built from TRBV24-1 and TRBJ2-1, with 8 bases that match TRBD1. Germline V gives CDR1 KGHDR, CDR2 SFDVKD. V lost 2 bases and J lost 0; bases outside the gene matches: 2. CDR3 length: 16 residues. CDR3 protein: CATSDSDRGSYNEQFF. The CDR3 nucleotides read TGTGCCACCAGTGATTCTGACAGGGGCTCCTACAATGAGCAGTTCTTC.

The CDR3 DNA is TGTGCCAGCAGTGAGGACAGGTTTTCCTCCTACGAGCAGTACTTC. Translated: CASSEDRFSSYEQYF. The chain joins TRBV6-1 to TRBJ2-7, with 7 bases identical to TRBD1. V lost 3 bases and J lost 0; bases outside the gene matches: 5. The CDR3 extends over 15 amino acids. Germline lookup yields CDR1 MNHNS and CDR2 SASEGT.

V usage is TRBV7-2 and J usage is TRBJ2-4; D is unclear. CDR1 is SGHTA, CDR2 FQGNSA, per germline. Trimming pared 2 bases from V and 14 bases from J, leaving 16 bases between. The CDR3 totals 13 residues. The CDR3 sequence is CASSLNPSDVKYF. The DNA of the CDR3 is TGTGCCAGCAGCTTAAATCCCTCGGACGTAAAGTACTTC.

This clonotype was recorded only once. The chain is built from TRBV10-3 and TRBJ2-3; 9 nucleotides agree with TRBD2. Germline V gene data show CDR1 as ENHRY and CDR2 as SYGVKD. With V trimmed by 0 bases and J by 1 base, 2 bases remained unmatched. CDR3 length: 16 residues. This CDR3 is CAISESGGGGTDTQYF. The CDR3 DNA sequence: TGTGCCATCAGTGAGTCTGGCGGGGGGGGCACAGATACGCAGTATTTT.

CDR3 coding DNA: TGTGCCAGCAGCTTGCTCGCCCGAGCCCATCAGCCCCAGCATTTT. Encoded protein: CASSLLARAHQPQHF. The chain employs TRBV5-6 and TRBJ1-5; D gene ambiguous. CDR3 length equals 15 residues. Trimming removed 1 base from V and 5 bases from J, with 13 bases in between. Germline V CDR1 and CDR2: SGHDT, YYEEEE.

This clonotype was recorded many times. V and J are TRBV4-1 and TRBJ1-2; TRBD1 aligns across 8 bases. The V gene's germline CDR1 is MGHRA and CDR2 YSYEKL. V trimming: 0 bases; J trimming: 1 base; junction bases outside the gene matches: 4. The CDR3 covers 16 residues. CDR3 nucleotide sequence: TGCGCCAGCAGCCAAGAACCACAGGGGGTTAACTATGGCTACACCTTC. Protein: CASSQEPQGVNYGYTF.

This clonotype was counted between two and nine times. The chain uses TRBV7-8 and TRBJ1-2; the D is unclear. The CDR3 has 15 amino acids. Germline lookup yields CDR1 SGHVS and CDR2 FQNEAQ. With 1 base removed from V and 5 bases from J, the gap between germline ends came to 14 bases. The CDR3 loop reads CASSLGWGGGYGYTF. The CDR3 nucleotides are TGTGCCAGCAGCTTAGGTTGGGGTGGAGGGTATGGCTACACCTTC.

The chain has TRBV3-1 and TRBJ2-4, with a tentative D call TRBD1 (6 bases). The better agreement between TRBJ2-5 and the DNA end casts doubt on the J call. Germline CDR1 and CDR2: LGHDT and YNNKEL (reference sequence). This CDR3 has 17 residues. CDR3 sequence: CASSQRGKGWNQETQYF. The CDR3 nucleotides are TGTGCCAGCAGCCAGAGGGGGAAAGGGTGGAACCAAGAGACCCAGTACTTC.

The V call is TRBV18, the J call TRBJ2-6; 12 nucleotides align to TRBD1. This CDR3 has 17 residues. In germline, CDR1 is KGHSH, CDR2 LQKENI. V was clipped by 3 bases and J by 3 bases; unmatched bases: 3. DNA for the CDR3: TGTGCCAGCTCACCGGGACAGGGGGCGGATGGGGCCAACGTCCTGACTTTC. Translating gives CASSPGQGADGANVLTF.

This clonotype was seen only once. This sequence joins TRBV5-1 and TRBJ2-5, with a weak D call TRBD1 (8 bases). The end of the DNA fits TRBJ2-7 better, so the J call may be wrong. Germline V CDR1 and CDR2: SGHRS, YFSETQ. CDR3 length: 14 amino acids. The DNA of the CDR3 is TGCGCCAGCAGCATCGGACAGGGAGGGGACGAGCAGTACTTC. Translation gives CASSIGQGGDEQYF.

Comments on this clonotype: This may be a read error, as it is one base from a much larger clone. The rearrangement joins TRBV5-8 to TRBJ2-3; D is perhaps TRBD1 or TRBD2 (5 bases each). Germline V gene lookup returns CDR1 SGHTS and CDR2 YDEGEE. The CDR3 is 15 amino acids. Trimming removed 4 bases at V and 2 bases at J, with 14 bases between. The CDR3 sequence is CASSPPGTDTDTQYF. CDR3 DNA: TGTGCCAGCAGCCCCCCAGGGACGGACACAGATACGCAGTATTTT. The variable domain in full, with the rest retrieved from reference TRBV5-8 and TRBJ2-3, is EAGVTQSPTHLIKTRGQQATLRCSPISGHTSVYWYQQALGLGLQFLLWYDEGEERNRGNFPPRFSGRQFPNYSSELNVNALELEDSALYLCASSPPGTDTDTQYFGPGTRLTVL.

This clonotype has only one observation. The V gene is TRBV24-1, the J gene TRBJ2-4; 8 bases fit TRBD1. The CDR3 consists of 17 residues. The ends lost 3 bases at V and 0 bases at J; junction bases unmatched: 6. Germline assignment: CDR1 KGHDR and CDR2 SFDVKD. The chain's CDR3 is CATSDTGQDLAKNIQYF. For the CDR3, the DNA is TGTGCCACCAGTGATACGGGACAGGACCTAGCCAAAAACATTCAGTACTTC.

V usage is TRBV3-1 and J usage is TRBJ1-2; D is ambiguous. Germline CDR1 reads LGHDT; CDR2 reads YNNKEL (reference sequence). The CDR3 has 14 residues. Trimming removed 0 bases from V and 4 bases from J, with 9 bases in between. CDR3 protein: CASSQDLSGYGYTF. As DNA, the CDR3 is TGTGCCAGCAGCCAAGATCTTTCAGGCTATGGCTACACCTTC.

V gene TRBV3-1 combines with J gene TRBJ1-1, with 9 bases lining up with TRBD1. J lost 6 bases, V lost 1 base, and 6 bases had no gene match. The CDR3 is 15 amino acids. The germline gives CDR1 LGHDT, CDR2 YNNKEL (reference sequence). The CDR3 nucleotides are TGTGCCAGCAGCCAAGTAACAGGGGGCAACTCTGAAGCTTTCTTT. As protein: CASSQVTGGNSEAFF.

Points on this clonotype: Its ends do not fully match the called genes, so a read error is possible. The rearrangement joins TRBV6-1 to TRBJ2-7, with 8 bases identical to TRBD2. From germline, CDR1 is MNHNS and CDR2 SASEGT. The CDR3 totals 14 residues. This CDR3 is CASREAGASYEQYF. CDR3 nucleotide sequence: TGTGCCAGCAGGGAAGCGGGGGCTTCCTACGAGCAGTACTTC.

This rearrangement joins TRBV5-1 to TRBJ2-1, with D maybe TRBD2 (5 bases). The germline CDR1 and CDR2 sequences are SGHRS and YFSETQ. The CDR3 consists of 17 residues. The ends were cut back, 7 bases at V and 9 bases at J, with 29 bases in the middle. The CDR3 loop reads CASPTCARESGSIEQFF. DNA of the CDR3: TGCGCCAGCCCCACGTGCGCACGGGAATCCGGGTCCATTGAGCAGTTCTTC. Full variable domain (missing parts from reference TRBV5-1 and TRBJ2-1): KAGVTQTPRYLIKTRGQQVTLSCSPISGHRSVSWYQQTPGQGLQFLFEYFSETQRNKGNFPGRFSGRQFSNSRSEMNVSTLELGDSALYLCASPTCARESGSIEQFFGPGTRLTVL.

This clonotype has just a few counts. J is TRBJ2-1 and V is TRBV7-2; the match to TRBD1 covers 8 bases. This CDR3 is 15 amino acids long. CDR1 is SGHTA and CDR2 is FQGNSA in the germline V gene. V shed 5 bases and J 10 bases; nucleotides not matched to a gene: 13. CDR3 nucleotide sequence: TGTGCCAGCAGCCCCCAGGGGGCCCAGCACCAGGAGCAGTTCTTC. Its translation: CASSPQGAQHQEQFF.

This sequence joins TRBV7-9 and TRBJ2-3, with D tentatively TRBD2 (6 bases). Germline V gives CDR1 SEHNR, CDR2 FQNEAQ (reference sequence). Trimming took 7 bases from V and 7 from J, leaving 21 bases between them. CDR3 size: 15 residues. The CDR3 DNA sequence: TGTGCCAGCACCACTTCCGGGGCAGGGAGGAATACGCAGTATTTT. This codes for CASTTSGAGRNTQYF.

This clonotype came up a few times. The chain is built from TRBV9 and TRBJ2-3; D is perhaps TRBD2 (6 bases). CDR3 size: 15 residues. Trimming left V 4 bases short and J 5 bases short, with 17 bases between. Per the germline V gene, CDR1 is SGDLS and CDR2 is YYNGEE. The CDR3 sequence: CASSPRLVLGDTQYF. CDR3 in DNA: TGTGCCAGCAGCCCCCGACTAGTGTTAGGAGATACGCAGTATTTT. Supplemented by reference TRBV9 and TRBJ2-3, the full variable domain reads DSGVTQTPKHLITATGQRVTLRCSPRSGDLSVYWYQQSLDQGLQFLIQYYNGEERAKGNILERFSAQQFPDLHSELNLSSLELGDSALYFCASSPRLVLGDTQYFGPGTRLTVL.

This clonotype was recorded at least ten times. This chain joins TRBV7-6 and TRBJ2-5; D is undetermined. The V gene's germline CDR1 is SGHVS and CDR2 FNYEAQ. The CDR3 consists of 15 residues. Trimming took 3 bases from V and 3 from J, leaving 14 bases between them. Written as DNA, the CDR3 is TGTGCCAGCAGCTTCCAAATCGGGCCAGAAGAGACCCAGTACTTC. Translating it yields CASSFQIGPEETQYF.

The gene calls are TRBV7-9 and TRBJ1-2; D might be TRBD1 (6 bases). Germline CDR1 reads SEHNR; CDR2 reads FQNEAQ (reference sequence). This CDR3 region has 15 residues. V was trimmed by 2 bases and J by 5 bases, leaving 15 bases between them. DNA for the CDR3: TGTGCCAGCAGCTTATACAGGGAGGAGGATTATGGCTACACCTTC. It specifies CASSLYREEDYGYTF.

This clonotype was seen more than once but under ten times. The J gene is TRBJ1-6, the V gene TRBV20-1, with D perhaps matching TRBD1 (6 bases). CDR1 is DFQATT and CDR2 is SNEGSKA in the germline V gene (reference sequence). Trimming removed 3 bases at V and 0 bases at J, with 21 bases between. The CDR3 spans 19 residues. The CDR3 region is CSASLGIGGASSYNSPLHF. The CDR3 coding sequence is TGCAGTGCTAGCCTCGGGATCGGGGGGGCAAGCTCCTATAATTCACCCCTCCACTTT.

This chain joins TRBV15 and TRBJ2-7; 10 nucleotides align to TRBD2. This CDR3 comprises 15 residues. Trimming removed 5 bases from V and 10 bases from J; junction bases left unmatched: 14. Germline V gives CDR1 LNHNV, CDR2 YYDKDF (reference sequence). CDR3 loop: CATSGRPGLAMPQYF. DNA of the CDR3: TGTGCCACCAGCGGTAGACCGGGACTAGCGATGCCCCAGTACTTC.

J is TRBJ1-3 and V is TRBV10-3; possible D gene TRBD1, 5 bases. The ends were cut back, 8 bases at V and 0 bases at J, with 14 bases in the middle. Germline CDR1 ENHRY, CDR2 SYGVKD. The CDR3 totals 15 residues. The CDR3 protein is CAIAASGTSGNTIYF. CDR3 bases: TGTGCCATCGCGGCGTCAGGGACCTCTGGAAACACCATATATTTT.

This clonotype turned up a few times. The chain carries TRBV27 and TRBJ2-7; D is unresolved. CDR3 length equals 15 residues. V lost 2 bases, J lost 0 bases, and 11 bases lay in between. CDR1 is MNHEY, CDR2 SMNVEV, per germline (reference sequence). Here the CDR3 DNA reads TGTGCCAGCAGTTTAACGGCAGGTTTCTCCTACGAGCAGTACTTC. Translated: CASSLTAGFSYEQYF.

The V gene is TRBV5-1, the J gene TRBJ1-6; D is possibly TRBD1 (5 bases). The CDR3 spans 12 residues. Germline V gene lookup returns CDR1 SGHRS and CDR2 YFSETQ. The V and J ends lost 5 bases and 6 bases respectively, with 6 bases between them. The CDR3 coding sequence is TGCGCCAGCAGACAGGTTAATTCACCCCTCCACTTT. Its translation: CASRQVNSPLHF.